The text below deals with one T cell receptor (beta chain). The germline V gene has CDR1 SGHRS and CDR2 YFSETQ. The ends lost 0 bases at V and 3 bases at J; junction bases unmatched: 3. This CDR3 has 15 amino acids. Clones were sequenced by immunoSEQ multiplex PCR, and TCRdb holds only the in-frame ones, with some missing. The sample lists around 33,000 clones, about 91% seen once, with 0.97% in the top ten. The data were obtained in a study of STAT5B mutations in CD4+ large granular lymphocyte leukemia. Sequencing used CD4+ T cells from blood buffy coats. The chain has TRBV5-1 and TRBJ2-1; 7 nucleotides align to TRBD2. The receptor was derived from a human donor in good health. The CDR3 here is CASSLGEGGYNEQFF. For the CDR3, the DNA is TGCGCCAGCAGCTTGGGGGAGGGCGGCTACAATGAGCAGTTCTTC.